Following are 27 T cell receptor beta chains from one sample sequenced in a study of cytomegalovirus exposure and HLA in healthy donors. 13 Jbeta primers and 60 Vbeta primers were used for the PCR. TCRdb keeps only in-frame clones here, not all; method: immunoSEQ multiplex PCR. The table has 150,000 to 200,000 clones, less than 85% seen once. The sample was PBMCs. The origin of the receptors is a girl aged 10 to 17 in good health and CMV-seropositive.

V usage is TRBV5-1 and J usage is TRBJ2-7; D is possibly TRBD1 (6 bases). The V gene lost 0 bases and the J gene lost 6 bases, with 10 bases spanning the gap. The CDR3 is 13 amino acids. Germline V gene data show CDR1 as SGHRS and CDR2 as YFSETQ. CDR3 DNA sequence: TGCGCCAGCAGCTTGGACAGGGTGGGCGAGCAGTACTTC. Translated, it gives CASSLDRVGEQYF.

Details on this clone: Additional DNA sequences in this sample encode the identical CDR3. This chain uses TRBV4-3 with TRBJ2-5; TRBD1 aligns across 7 bases. This CDR3 is 15 amino acids long. Per the germline V gene, CDR1 is LGHNA and CDR2 is YSLEER. Germline trimming cut 1 base from V and 0 bases from J; bases unmatched to any gene: 2. CDR3 sequence (DNA): TGCGCCAGCAGCCAAGGGGACAGAGACCAAGAGACCCAGTACTTC. This gives the protein CASSQGDRDQETQYF.

This clone appeared once. The gene calls are TRBV5-5 and TRBJ1-1; 7 nucleotides line up with TRBD1. With 1 base clipped from V and 4 bases from J, the junction kept 4 bases outside the gene matches. Germline V gene data show CDR1 as SGHKS and CDR2 as YYEKEE (reference sequence). There are 14 residues in the CDR3. This CDR3 is CASSLFAGGTEAFF. The CDR3, as DNA: TGTGCCAGCAGCTTGTTCGCAGGGGGCACTGAAGCTTTCTTT.

This clone was seen once. The chain carries TRBV7-2 and TRBJ1-2; 8 positions match TRBD1. Trimming at V came to 1 base and at J to 6 bases, leaving 7 bases not matched to a gene. Germline V gene data show CDR1 as SGHTA and CDR2 as FQGNSA. CDR3 length: 15 amino acids. Here the CDR3 DNA reads TGTGCCAGCAGCTTAGAGGACAGGGTGGGGAATGGCTACACCTTC. As protein: CASSLEDRVGNGYTF.

This sequence joins TRBV18 and TRBJ2-7; 12 nucleotides align to TRBD2. The CDR3 spans 16 residues. Germline V CDR1 and CDR2: KGHSH, LQKENI. V trimming: 4 bases; J trimming: 2 bases; junction bases outside the gene matches: 6. CDR3 region: CASSRQLAGGAYEQYF. The CDR3 DNA reads as TGTGCCAGCTCACGACAACTAGCGGGGGGCGCCTACGAGCAGTACTTC.

V and J are TRBV27 and TRBJ2-1; TRBD2 matches at 7 bases. The germline V gene encodes CDR1 MNHEY and CDR2 SMNVEV (reference sequence). The junction had 18 bases not matched to a gene; V was cut back by 2 bases and J by 8 bases. This CDR3 has 18 amino acids. The CDR3 here is CASSLGTTTWSLSDEQFF. CDR3 bases: TGTGCCAGCAGTTTAGGGACTACTACGTGGTCCCTGTCAGATGAGCAGTTCTTC.

This chain links TRBV7-8 with TRBJ2-3; TRBD2 matches 10 bases. This CDR3 has 14 residues. Germline V gene data show CDR1 as SGHVS and CDR2 as FQNEAQ. Trimming cost V 2 bases and J 4 bases; bases outside gene matches: 0. CDR3: CASSLSGGADTQYF. Written as DNA, the CDR3 is TGTGCCAGCAGCTTAAGCGGGGGGGCAGATACGCAGTATTTT. Full variable domain (rest looked up from reference TRBV7-8 and TRBJ2-3): GAGVSQSPRYKVAKRGQDVALRCDPISGHVSLFWYQQALGQGPEFLTYFQNEAQLDKSGLPSDRFFAERPEGSVSTLKIQRTQQEDSAVYLCASSLSGGADTQYFGPGTRLTVL.

V and J are TRBV27 and TRBJ2-3; 8 bases agree with TRBD2. V lost 2 bases, J lost 5 bases, and 12 bases stayed unmatched. Germline V gives CDR1 MNHEY, CDR2 SMNVEV (reference sequence). This CDR3 region has 17 residues. The CDR3: CASSLLNSGAGGDTQYF. As DNA, the CDR3 is TGTGCCAGCAGTTTACTTAATAGCGGGGCGGGGGGAGATACGCAGTATTTT.

V and J are TRBV10-1 and TRBJ2-1; TRBD1 is a possible D gene (6 bases). Germline V gene data show CDR1 as WNHNN and CDR2 as SYGVQD (reference sequence). V lost 5 bases to trimming and J lost 4 bases, with 9 bases between them. The CDR3 contains 13 residues. CDR3 sequence (DNA): TGCGCCAGCAGTAGGGACAATTACAATGAGCAGTTCTTC. Its translation is CASSRDNYNEQFF.

Notes on this clone: This sample also contains other DNA sequences that code for the same CDR3. The chain uses TRBV5-1 and TRBJ2-1, with 7 bases aligning to TRBD1. The V gene's germline CDR1 is SGHRS and CDR2 YFSETQ. The CDR3 length is 14 residues. The trim removed 3 bases at V and 3 bases at J, leaving 3 bases unmatched. DNA for the CDR3: TGCGCCAGCAGCTCTGCAGGGGGCTACAATGAGCAGTTCTTC. It yields the protein CASSSAGGYNEQFF.

This clone was counted only a few times. V usage is TRBV27 and J usage is TRBJ2-7; D may be TRBD1 (6 bases). Trimming took off 4 bases at V and 2 bases at J, with 12 bases between the two ends. The CDR3 length is 14 residues. The V gene's germline CDR1 is MNHEY and CDR2 SMNVEV (reference sequence). The DNA for the CDR3 is TGTGCCAGCAGTTCCTTGGACAGTACCTACGAGCAGTACTTC. This sequence encodes CASSSLDSTYEQYF.

This sequence joins TRBV5-6 and TRBJ2-2; D call uncertain. The CDR3 covers 13 residues. V gave up 0 bases and J gave up 6 bases, with 6 bases separating them. CDR1 and CDR2 (germline): SGHDT, YYEEEE. CDR3 DNA: TGTGCCAGCAGCTTGGCCGGTCCCGGGGAGCTGTTTTTT. Its translation is CASSLAGPGELFF.

The J gene is TRBJ2-7, the V gene TRBV23-1, with TRBD1 identical over 7 bases. TRBV23-1 is annotated as an ORF whose role is uncertain. The V segment lost 2 bases and the J segment 4 bases; nucleotides outside the gene matches: 8. CDR3 length equals 15 residues. The CDR3 nucleotides are TGCGCCAGCAGTCAACCGACGACAGGGTGGTACGAGCAGTACTTC. Protein: CASSQPTTGWYEQYF.

The J gene is TRBJ1-2, the V gene TRBV20-1; TRBD1 is a possible D gene (5 bases). CDR1 DFQATT and CDR2 SNEGSKA come from the germline V gene (reference sequence). Trimming left V 6 bases short and J 4 bases short, with 9 bases between. CDR3 length: 11 amino acids. The CDR3 loop is CSAAGGYGYTF. In DNA form, the CDR3 reads TGCAGTGCCGCCGGGGGCTATGGCTACACCTTC.

The count of this clone is one. The rearrangement joins TRBV7-2 to TRBJ1-5; D is uncertain. The CDR3 has 13 amino acids. V was clipped by 3 bases and J by 0 bases, with 3 bases between them. Germline-derived CDR1 and CDR2 are SGHTA and FQGNSA. The CDR3 DNA follows: TGTGCCAGCAGCTTCAATAGCAATCAGCCCCAGCATTTT. Residues: CASSFNSNQPQHF.

The chain is built from TRBV30 and TRBJ1-6; possibly TRBD1 for D (5 bases). V was cut by 4 bases and J by 7 bases, with 11 bases left in between. This CDR3 region has 13 residues. The germline V gene encodes CDR1 GTSNPN and CDR2 SVGIG (reference sequence). The CDR3, as DNA: TGTGCCTGGATGCCAGGGATGAATTCACCCCTCCACTTT. It yields the protein CAWMPGMNSPLHF.

V is TRBV4-3 and J is TRBJ2-2; 8 bases line up with TRBD2. The CDR3 sequence is 17 residues long. Losses at the gene ends were 1 base for V and 4 bases for J; bases not matched to a gene: 8. Germline CDR1 reads LGHNA; CDR2 reads YSLEER. For the CDR3, the DNA is TGCGCCAGCAGCCAAGGGTCGGGGGGGCTCTCCACCGGGGAGCTGTTTTTT. This encodes CASSQGSGGLSTGELFF.

The chain has TRBV2 and TRBJ2-3, with D possibly TRBD2 on 7 matching bases. The CDR3 contains 18 residues. In germline, CDR1 is SNHLY, CDR2 FYNNEI. Trimming cost V 1 base and J 5 bases, with 22 bases left between them. This CDR3 is CASSEVNWGAGAVDTQYF. Here the CDR3 DNA reads TGTGCCAGCAGTGAAGTGAACTGGGGGGCGGGGGCCGTAGATACGCAGTATTTT.

To note about this clone: Additional DNA sequences in this sample encode the identical CDR3. This chain connects TRBV7-2 to TRBJ2-7; 9 nucleotides line up with TRBD2. The V gene's germline CDR1 is SGHTA and CDR2 FQGNSA. The CDR3 is 14 amino acids. Germline trimming cut 1 base from V and 3 bases from J; bases unmatched to any gene: 1. The CDR3 is CASSLVSGGYEQYF. The CDR3 region has the DNA TGTGCCAGCAGCTTAGTTAGCGGGGGCTACGAGCAGTACTTC.

The genes are TRBV29-1 and TRBJ1-2, with D tentatively TRBD1 (6 bases). Germline V gene data show CDR1 as SQVTM and CDR2 as ANQGSEA. The CDR3 consists of 14 residues. Trimming removed 4 bases from V and 7 bases from J, with 19 bases in between. As DNA, the CDR3 is TGCAGCGTTGTGTTACAGGGTCCTTTTGGTGGCTACACCTTC. Its protein is CSVVLQGPFGGYTF. Using reference TRBV29-1 and TRBJ1-2 for the parts outside the CDR3, the full variable domain is SAVISQKPSRDICQRGTSLTIQCQVDSQVTMMFWYRQQPGQSLTLIATANQGSEATYESGFVIDKFPISRPNLTFSTLTVSNMSPEDSSIYLCSVVLQGPFGGYTFGSGTRLTVV.

The chain has TRBV29-1 and TRBJ1-1, with D possibly TRBD1 on 5 matching bases. The V gene's germline CDR1 is SQVTM and CDR2 ANQGSEA. V was shortened by 3 bases and J by 6 bases, with 20 bases between the two germline ends. CDR3 length: 15 amino acids. CDR3 amino acids: CSVDPLGGKGPEAFF. CDR3 sequence (DNA): TGCAGCGTTGACCCCCTCGGGGGGAAGGGGCCTGAAGCTTTCTTT.

The V and J genes are TRBV19 and TRBJ1-2; D is uncertain. In germline, CDR1 is LNHDA, CDR2 SQIVND (reference sequence). The CDR3 is 15 amino acids. V was trimmed by 4 bases and J by 3 bases, leaving 15 bases between them. This CDR3 is CASSTVLRGDYGYTF. CDR3 bases: TGTGCCAGTAGTACCGTCCTACGAGGCGACTATGGCTACACCTTC. The whole variable domain, remainder taken from reference TRBV19 and TRBJ1-2, is DGGITQSPKYLFRKEGQNVTLSCEQNLNHDAMYWYRQDPGQGLRLIYYSQIVNDFQKGDIAEGYSVSREKKESFPLTVTSAQKNPTAFYLCASSTVLRGDYGYTFGSGTRLTVV.

This chain links TRBV4-1 with TRBJ1-4; D is uncertain. The CDR3 totals 13 residues. The V gene's germline CDR1 is MGHRA and CDR2 YSYEKL. Trimming pared 7 bases from V and 6 bases from J, leaving 12 bases between. This CDR3 is CASTTGSYEKLFF. CDR3 DNA: TGCGCCAGCACTACCGGGAGTTATGAAAAACTGTTTTTT.

The chain carries TRBV5-4 and TRBJ2-2, with D perhaps matching TRBD1 (6 bases). Per germline, CDR1 SGHNT and CDR2 YYREEE (reference sequence). The CDR3 sequence is 16 residues long. Trimming removed 5 bases at V and 0 bases at J, with 14 bases between. The CDR3, as DNA: TGTGCCAGCAGGCCCGGGACACCGACGAACACCGGGGAGCTGTTTTTT. Translation gives CASRPGTPTNTGELFF. Full variable domain (missing parts from reference TRBV5-4 and TRBJ2-2): ETGVTQSPTHLIKTRGQQVTLRCSSQSGHNTVSWYQQALGQGPQFIFQYYREEENGRGNFPPRFSGLQFPNYSSELNVNALELDDSALYLCASRPGTPTNTGELFFGEGSRLTVL.

The rearrangement uses TRBV11-3 and TRBJ2-7; the match to TRBD1 covers 7 bases. Germline-derived CDR1 and CDR2 are SGHNT and YENEEA. This CDR3 is 15 amino acids long. The V gene end was trimmed by 4 bases and the J gene end by 0 bases; junction bases not matched to a gene: 6. CDR3 sequence: CASSSGTVNSYEQYF. The CDR3 DNA is TGTGCCAGCAGCTCCGGGACAGTAAACTCCTACGAGCAGTACTTC.

The chain has TRBV5-8 and TRBJ1-2; no clear D gene. V was trimmed by 0 bases and J by 3 bases, leaving 15 bases between them. The CDR3 length is 16 residues. The germline V gene has CDR1 SGHTS and CDR2 YDEGEE. Here the CDR3 reads CASSLVRTDWDYGYTF. The CDR3 DNA reads TGTGCCAGCAGCTTGGTCCGGACTGATTGGGACTATGGCTACACCTTC.

The chain is built from TRBV5-1 and TRBJ1-1, with 12 nucleotides matching TRBD1. Germline V gene lookup returns CDR1 SGHRS and CDR2 YFSETQ. J gave up 1 base and V 1 base, and 5 bases lay outside the gene matches. The CDR3 has 17 residues. CDR3 protein: CASSLKGTGGPNTEAFF. The CDR3 DNA follows: TGCGCCAGCAGCTTGAAGGGGACAGGGGGCCCGAACACTGAAGCTTTCTTT.